This is a list of T cell receptor beta chains from one sample in a study of cytomegalovirus exposure and HLA in healthy donors. TCRdb's table, derived via immunoSEQ multiplex PCR, lists solely in-frame clones and lacks some. The data show 80,000 to 90,000 clones, more than 60% seen once. The sequenced sample was PBMCs. Source of these receptors: a man aged 25 to 45 in good health and CMV-seronegative. Both conserved end residues are part of each CDR3. The order of the fields is clone size, D gene, V gene, J gene, CDR3 DNA, CDR3 protein. D genes are given only for firm matches. Size is omitted from some rows. Given values are once, few, many or a class for expanded clones.

.,TRBD2,TRBV5-4,TRBJ2-5,TGTGCCAGCAGCTCGCGGAAGACTAGCGGGGGACAACAAGAGACCCAGTACTTC,CASSSRKTSGGQQETQYF
.,TRBD1,TRBV2,TRBJ2-5,TGTGCCAGCAGTGTGGACAGGCGGGAGACCCAGTACTTC,CASSVDRRETQYF
few,.,TRBV28,TRBJ1-2,TGTGCCAGCAGTTCCACGGGGTTGAGAGGCTACACCTTC,CASSSTGLRGYTF
.,.,TRBV19,TRBJ1-5,TGTGCCAGTACGAGAAGCAATCAGCCCCAGCATTTT,CASTRSNQPQHF
.,.,TRBV19,TRBJ2-2,TGTGCCAGTGTGTCGGTTGGGGAGCTGTTTTTT,CASVSVGELFF
.,.,TRBV28,TRBJ1-2,TGTGCCAGCAGTCCAGGGGAGGGGTACGGCAACTATGGCTACACCTTC,CASSPGEGYGNYGYTF
.,.,TRBV6-1,TRBJ1-1,TGTGCCAGCAGTCCGAGGAGGCAGAAGAACACTGAAGCTTTCTTT,CASSPRRQKNTEAFF
.,.,TRBV2,TRBJ2-7,TGTGCCAGCAGTCCCCAGGCGGGTGGATACGAGCAGTACTTC,CASSPQAGGYEQYF
.,.,TRBV5-8,TRBJ2-5,TGTGCCAGCAGCTTTGGAGCAGGGGTCCAAGAGACCCAGTACTTC,CASSFGAGVQETQYF
.,.,TRBV6-5,TRBJ1-2,TGTGCCAGCAAGACCCAGGGTGCGAACTATGGCTACACCTTC,CASKTQGANYGYTF
.,.,TRBV7-3,TRBJ2-7,TGTGCCAGCAGCCCCTTTCAAGTCTATAGCTACGAGCAGTACTTC,CASSPFQVYSYEQYF
.,.,TRBV10-3,TRBJ1-2,TGTGCCATCATCGGGGGGTATGGAGGCTACACCTTC,CAIIGGYGGYTF
few,.,TRBV4-3,TRBJ1-4,TGCGCCAGCAGCCAAGAAGCTTACGGTGAAAAACTGTTTTTT,CASSQEAYGEKLFF
once,TRBD2,TRBV7-9,TRBJ2-2,TGTGCCAGCAGCCTACCTGCGGGGGGGCCCATCGGGGAGCTGTTTTTT,CASSLPAGGPIGELFF
.,TRBD1,TRBV6-5,TRBJ2-7,TGTGCCAGCAGTAAGAACAGGGGCACCTACGAGCAGTACTTC,CASSKNRGTYEQYF
.,TRBD2,TRBV27,TRBJ2-3,TGTGCCAGCCGAAGCGGGGTTGGAGATACGCAGTATTTT,CASRSGVGDTQYF
.,.,TRBV30,TRBJ1-2,TGTGCCTGGAGAGGGGCCTATGGCTACACCTTC,CAWRGAYGYTF
.,TRBD1,TRBV10-1,TRBJ2-7,TGCGCCAGCAGTGAAACGGGACAGGCCGTCGAGCAGTACTTC,CASSETGQAVEQYF